The 3 T cell receptor beta chains presented below share a single source sample, sequenced in a study of shared clonotypes between healthy human individuals. Produced via immunoSEQ multiplex PCR; TCRdb's table is partial and in-frame only. The repertoire holds a few hundred thousand clones, roughly 97% seen once, with roughly 0.05% in the top ten. Source material: naive CD4+ T cells sorted from blood. Subset given: CD45RA+ positively selected. The receptor source for this set is a woman in her thirties in good health.

The V call is TRBV9, the J call TRBJ1-2; a possible D gene is TRBD1 (5 bases). CDR3 length: 15 amino acids. Trimming stripped 4 bases from V and 0 bases from J, with 13 bases between. The germline CDR1 and CDR2 sequences are SGDLS and YYNGEE. CDR3 amino acids: CASSFRQGANYGYTF. CDR3 nucleotide sequence: TGTGCCAGCAGCTTCCGGCAGGGAGCTAACTATGGCTACACCTTC.

The chain carries TRBV6-6 and TRBJ2-1; perhaps TRBD2 as D (5 bases). Germline V gene data show CDR1 as MNHNY and CDR2 as SVGAGI (reference sequence). The V gene lost 4 bases and the J gene lost 7 bases, with 14 bases spanning the gap. CDR3 length equals 14 residues. DNA of the CDR3: TGTGCCAGCAGTTCAACGACTATGGGTAATGAGCAGTTCTTC. This codes for CASSSTTMGNEQFF.

The rearrangement joins TRBV7-9 to TRBJ2-1; D call uncertain. CDR1 and CDR2 (germline): SEHNR, FQNEAQ (reference sequence). V lost 8 bases, J lost 12 bases, and 23 bases lay in between. CDR3 length: 14 residues. For the CDR3, the DNA is TGTGCCAGCCGCCCGCCTAAACCAGGTTTAGGGCAGTTCTTC. Its translation is CASRPPKPGLGQFF. The full variable domain, rest sourced from reference TRBV7-9 and TRBJ2-1, is DTGVSQNPRHKITKRGQNVTFRCDPISEHNRLYWYRQTLGQGPEFLTYFQNEAQLEKSRLLSDRFSAERPKGSFSTLEIQRTEQGDSAMYLCASRPPKPGLGQFFGPGTRLTVL.